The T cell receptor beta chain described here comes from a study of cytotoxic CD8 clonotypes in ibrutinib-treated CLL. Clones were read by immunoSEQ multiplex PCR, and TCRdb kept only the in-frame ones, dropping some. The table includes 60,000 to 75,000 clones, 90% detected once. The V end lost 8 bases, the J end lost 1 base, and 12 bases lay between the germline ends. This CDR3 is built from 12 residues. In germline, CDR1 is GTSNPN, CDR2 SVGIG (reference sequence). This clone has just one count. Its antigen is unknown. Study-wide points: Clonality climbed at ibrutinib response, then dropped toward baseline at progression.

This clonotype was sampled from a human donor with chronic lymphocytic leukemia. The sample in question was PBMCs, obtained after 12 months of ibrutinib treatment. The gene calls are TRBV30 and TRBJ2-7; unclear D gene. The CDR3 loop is CAREVDSYEQYF. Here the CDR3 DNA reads TGTGCCCGAGAGGTGGATTCCTACGAGCAGTACTTC.